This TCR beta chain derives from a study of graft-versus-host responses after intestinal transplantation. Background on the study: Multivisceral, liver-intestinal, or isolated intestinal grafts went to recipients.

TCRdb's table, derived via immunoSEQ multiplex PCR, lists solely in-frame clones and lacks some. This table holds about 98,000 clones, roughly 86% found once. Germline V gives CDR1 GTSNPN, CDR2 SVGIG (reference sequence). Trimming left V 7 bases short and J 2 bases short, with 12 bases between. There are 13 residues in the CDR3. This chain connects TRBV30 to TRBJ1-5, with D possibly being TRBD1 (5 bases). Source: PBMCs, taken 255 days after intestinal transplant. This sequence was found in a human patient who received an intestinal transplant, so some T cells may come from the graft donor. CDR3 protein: CAFELGGNQPQHF. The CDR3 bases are TGTGCCTTCGAATTAGGGGGCAATCAGCCCCAGCATTTT.